This record covers a single T cell receptor (beta chain). TCRdb's table, derived via immunoSEQ multiplex PCR, lists solely in-frame clones and lacks some. The sample shows some 150,000 clones, roughly 87% of them seen only once. Participants were placed into cohorts based on the clinical history they reported. The record originates from a study of blood T cell repertoires in COVID-19. Turning to the study itself: T cells, B-cell-depleted T cells, or PBMCs supplied cDNA or gDNA.

This CDR3 comprises 14 residues. V was clipped by 2 bases and J by 12 bases; unmatched bases: 7. Germline V lookup: CDR1 GTSNPN, CDR2 SVGIG (reference sequence). The TCR sequence derives from a human donor with acute COVID-19. The donor label of this sample is uncertain. The source material was PBMCs or T cells enriched from blood (not recorded which). The genes are TRBV30 and TRBJ2-1; 13 bases align to TRBD2. In DNA form, the CDR3 reads TGTGCCTGGAGTCTGACTAGCGGGGGGTTCTCGCAGTTCTTC. Translated: CAWSLTSGGFSQFF.